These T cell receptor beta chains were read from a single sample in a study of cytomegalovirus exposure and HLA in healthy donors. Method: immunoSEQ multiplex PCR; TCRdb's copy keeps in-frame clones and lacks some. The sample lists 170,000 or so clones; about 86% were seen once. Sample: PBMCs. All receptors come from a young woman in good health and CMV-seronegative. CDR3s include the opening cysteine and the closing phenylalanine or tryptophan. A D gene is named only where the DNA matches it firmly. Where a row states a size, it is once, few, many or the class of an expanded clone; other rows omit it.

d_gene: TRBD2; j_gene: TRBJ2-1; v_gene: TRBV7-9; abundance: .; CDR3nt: TGTGCCAGCAGCTTTGGGCTAGCGGGATCTTGGAATGAGCAGTTCTTC; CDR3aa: CASSFGLAGSWNEQFF
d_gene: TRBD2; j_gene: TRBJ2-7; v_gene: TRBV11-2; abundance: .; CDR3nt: TGTGCCAGCAGCTCGTTTGCGGGAGGTACCTCACGCTACGAGCAGTACTTC; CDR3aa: CASSSFAGGTSRYEQYF
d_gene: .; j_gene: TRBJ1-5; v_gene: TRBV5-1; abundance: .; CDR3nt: TGCGCCAGCAGCTTGGGGGAGATCAATCAGCCCCAGCATTTT; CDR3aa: CASSLGEINQPQHF
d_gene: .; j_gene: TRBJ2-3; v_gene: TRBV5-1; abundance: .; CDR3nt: TGCGCCAGCACCGGCGGGGTCCTGATTGATACGCAGTATTTT; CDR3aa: CASTGGVLIDTQYF
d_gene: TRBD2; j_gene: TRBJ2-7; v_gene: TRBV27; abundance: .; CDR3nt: TGTGCCAGCAGTTTTGGTGCGGGAGCAACATACGAGCAGTACTTC; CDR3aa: CASSFGAGATYEQYF
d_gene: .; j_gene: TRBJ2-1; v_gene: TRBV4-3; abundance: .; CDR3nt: TGCGCCAGCAGCCTACTGACAAAAGTCTCCTACAATGAGCAGTTCTTC; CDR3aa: CASSLLTKVSYNEQFF
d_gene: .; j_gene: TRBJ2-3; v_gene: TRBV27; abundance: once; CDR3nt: TGTGCCAGCAGTTTAAACCCAGGGTCCGTCAGGGATACGCAGTATTTT; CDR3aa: CASSLNPGSVRDTQYF
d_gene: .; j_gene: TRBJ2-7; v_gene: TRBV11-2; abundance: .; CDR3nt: TGTGCCAGCAGCTTAGATTTCGGAGGTTACGAGCAGTACTTC; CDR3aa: CASSLDFGGYEQYF
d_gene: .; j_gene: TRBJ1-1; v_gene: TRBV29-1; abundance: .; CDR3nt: TGCAGCGTTGGTCGTGGGGGGGAGGCTGGCACTGAAGCTTTCTTT; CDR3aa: CSVGRGGEAGTEAFF
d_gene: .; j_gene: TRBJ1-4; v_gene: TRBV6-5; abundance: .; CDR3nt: TGTGCCAGCAGCGATCACGGTGCAACTAATGAAAAACTGTTTTTT; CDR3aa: CASSDHGATNEKLFF
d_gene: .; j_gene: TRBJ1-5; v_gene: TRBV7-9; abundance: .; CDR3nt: TGTGCCAGCAGCTTAGATTCGGATCAGCCCCAGCATTTT; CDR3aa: CASSLDSDQPQHF
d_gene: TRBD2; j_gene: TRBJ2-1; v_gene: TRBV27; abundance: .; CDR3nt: TGTGCCAGCCCAGACAGCGGGAGCCGCTCCTACAATGAGCAGTTCTTC; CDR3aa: CASPDSGSRSYNEQFF
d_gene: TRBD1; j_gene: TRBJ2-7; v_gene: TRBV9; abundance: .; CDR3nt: TGTGCCAGCAGCGTAGGGACAGGGGGCTCCTACGAGCAGTACTTC; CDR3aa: CASSVGTGGSYEQYF
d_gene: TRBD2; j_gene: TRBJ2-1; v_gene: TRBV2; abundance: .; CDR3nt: TGTGCCAGCAGCCCCTTCAGCGGGGGGGGCCCATCCTACAATGAGCAGTTCTTC; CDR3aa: CASSPFSGGGPSYNEQFF
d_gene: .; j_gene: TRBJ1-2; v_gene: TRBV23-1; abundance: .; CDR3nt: TGCGCCAGCAGTCAAGTAGCAGGGGACTATGGCTACACCTTC; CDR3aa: CASSQVAGDYGYTF
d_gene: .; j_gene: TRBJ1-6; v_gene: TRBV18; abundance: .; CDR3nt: TGTGCCAGCTCCCCCCAGCAAGGGACACCCTCCTATAATTCACCCCTCCACTTT; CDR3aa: CASSPQQGTPSYNSPLHF
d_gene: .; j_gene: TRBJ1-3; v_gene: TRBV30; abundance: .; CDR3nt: TGTGCCTGGAGTGCCCAGGCTGGAAACACCATATATTTT; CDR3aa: CAWSAQAGNTIYF
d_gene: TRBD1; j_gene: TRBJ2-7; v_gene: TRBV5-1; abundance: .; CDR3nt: TGCGCCAGCAGCTTGGGGACAGGGGTCTACGAGCAGTACTTC; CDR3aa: CASSLGTGVYEQYF
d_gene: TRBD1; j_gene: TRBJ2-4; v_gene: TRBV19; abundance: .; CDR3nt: TGTGCCAGTAGGAAGTCAGGGGGTACTGACATTCAGTACTTC; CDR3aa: CASRKSGGTDIQYF
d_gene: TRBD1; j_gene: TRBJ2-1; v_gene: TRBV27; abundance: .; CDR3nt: TGTGCCAGCAGTTTACTTTCACAGGGGGCCTACAATGAGCAGTTCTTC; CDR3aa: CASSLLSQGAYNEQFF
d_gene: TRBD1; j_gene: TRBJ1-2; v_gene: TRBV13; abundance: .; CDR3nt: TGTGCCAGCAGCCCCCCGACAGGGGTTGTTTATGGCTACACCTTC; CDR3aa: CASSPPTGVVYGYTF
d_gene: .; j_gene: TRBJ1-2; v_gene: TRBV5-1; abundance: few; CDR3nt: TGCGCCAGCAGCTTGGCAATGAGGGATGGCTACACCTTC; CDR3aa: CASSLAMRDGYTF
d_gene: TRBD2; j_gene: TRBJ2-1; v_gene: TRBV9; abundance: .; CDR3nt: TGTGCCAGCAGCGTAACTAGCGGGACCTACAATGAGCAGTTCTTC; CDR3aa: CASSVTSGTYNEQFF
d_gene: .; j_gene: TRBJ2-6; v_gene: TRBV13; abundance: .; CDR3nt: TGTGCCAGCAGCTTATACCAGGGCCCCTCTGGGGCCAACGTCCTGACTTTC; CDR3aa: CASSLYQGPSGANVLTF
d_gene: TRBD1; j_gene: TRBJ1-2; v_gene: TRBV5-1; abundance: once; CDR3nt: TGCGCCAGCAGCTTGGCTCAGGGGGCCACCTATGGCTACACCTTC; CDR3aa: CASSLAQGATYGYTF
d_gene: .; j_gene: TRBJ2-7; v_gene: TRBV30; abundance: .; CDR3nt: TGTGCCTGGAGTTCCCCGTCTTCCACTGCCTACGAGCAGTACTTC; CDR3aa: CAWSSPSSTAYEQYF
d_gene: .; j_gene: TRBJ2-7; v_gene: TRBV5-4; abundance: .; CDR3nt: TGTGCCAGCAGCTTGCCCCACTCCTACGAGCAGTACTTC; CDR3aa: CASSLPHSYEQYF
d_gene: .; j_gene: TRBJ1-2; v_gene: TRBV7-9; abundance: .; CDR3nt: TGTGCCAGCAGCTTGCAGGATAACTATGGCTACACCTTC; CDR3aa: CASSLQDNYGYTF
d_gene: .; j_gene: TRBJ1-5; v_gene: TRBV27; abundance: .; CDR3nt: TGTGCCAGCAGTTTATCAGGGCGAGGGAATCAGCCCCAGCATTTT; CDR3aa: CASSLSGRGNQPQHF
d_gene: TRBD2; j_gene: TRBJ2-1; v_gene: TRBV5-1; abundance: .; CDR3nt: TGCGCCAGCAGCCTCTCACGGGGGGTGCATGAGCAGTTCTTC; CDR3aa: CASSLSRGVHEQFF
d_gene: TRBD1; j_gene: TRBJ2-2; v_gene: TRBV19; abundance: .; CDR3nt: TGTGCCAGTAGTCTAGGGACAGGGATCACCGGGGAGCTGTTTTTT; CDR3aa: CASSLGTGITGELFF
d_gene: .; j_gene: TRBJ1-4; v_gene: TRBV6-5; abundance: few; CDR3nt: TGTGCCAGCAGTTACTCTGGGACACCTGAAAAACTGTTTTTT; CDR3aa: CASSYSGTPEKLFF
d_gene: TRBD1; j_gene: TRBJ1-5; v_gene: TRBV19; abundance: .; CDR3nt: TGTGCCAGTCCCCTCGACAGGGGACGGCAGCCCCAGCATTTT; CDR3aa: CASPLDRGRQPQHF
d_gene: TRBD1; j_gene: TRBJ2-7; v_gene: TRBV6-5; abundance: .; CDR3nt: TGTGCCAGCAGACTCTCCGGGACAGACTCCTACGAGCAGTACTTC; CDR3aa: CASRLSGTDSYEQYF
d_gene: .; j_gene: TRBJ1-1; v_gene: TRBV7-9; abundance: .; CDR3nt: TGTGCCAGCAGCTTGTTCGCGGTCCGGGACTTGGACACTGAAGCTTTCTTT; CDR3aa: CASSLFAVRDLDTEAFF
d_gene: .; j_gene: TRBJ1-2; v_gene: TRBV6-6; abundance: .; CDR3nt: TGTGCCAGCAGTTACTCGTCAGCGGGGCCGCTTAGCGGCTACACCTTC; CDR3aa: CASSYSSAGPLSGYTF
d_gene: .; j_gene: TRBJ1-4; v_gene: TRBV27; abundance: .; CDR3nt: TGTGCCAGCAGAGCGGCAGAGCGCTCCGGAGGTAATGAAAAACTGTTTTTT; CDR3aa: CASRAAERSGGNEKLFF
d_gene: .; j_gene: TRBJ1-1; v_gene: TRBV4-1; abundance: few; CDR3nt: TGCGCCAGCAGCCAAGATTCCAGGAACACTGAAGCTTTCTTT; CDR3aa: CASSQDSRNTEAFF
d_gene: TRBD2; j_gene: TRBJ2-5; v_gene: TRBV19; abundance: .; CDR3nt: TGTGCCAGTAGTACAGCTAGCGGGAGGCTAGAGACCCAGTACTTC; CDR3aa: CASSTASGRLETQYF
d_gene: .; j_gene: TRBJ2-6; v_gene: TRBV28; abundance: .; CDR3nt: TGTGCCAGCAGTTTTCGCTCTGGGGCCAACGTCCTGACTTTC; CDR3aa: CASSFRSGANVLTF
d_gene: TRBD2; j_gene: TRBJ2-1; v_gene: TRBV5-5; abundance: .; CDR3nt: TGTGCCAGCAGCTTACTAGCGGGAGGGCCGGTCAATGAGCAGTTCTTC; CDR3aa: CASSLLAGGPVNEQFF
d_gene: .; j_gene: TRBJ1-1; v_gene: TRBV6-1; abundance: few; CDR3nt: TGTGCCAGCCATTATAGCATGAACACTGAAGCTTTCTTT; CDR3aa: CASHYSMNTEAFF
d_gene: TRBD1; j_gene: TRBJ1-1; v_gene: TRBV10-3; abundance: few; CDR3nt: TGTGCCATCAGGGACAGGGAAGGCACTGAAGCTTTCTTT; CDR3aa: CAIRDREGTEAFF
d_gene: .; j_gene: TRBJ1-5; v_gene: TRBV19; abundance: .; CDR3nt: TGTGCCAGTAGTATAGGCCAGGGAAATAGCAATCAGCCCCAGCATTTT; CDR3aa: CASSIGQGNSNQPQHF
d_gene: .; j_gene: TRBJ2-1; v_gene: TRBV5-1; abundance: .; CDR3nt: TGCGCCAGCAGCTTGTTTGGCGGAGGGGACAATGAGCAGTTCTTC; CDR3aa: CASSLFGGGDNEQFF
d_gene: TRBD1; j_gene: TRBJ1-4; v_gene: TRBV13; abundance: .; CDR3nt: TGTGCCAGCAGCTTAGGGGGACAGCTTAATGAAAAACTGTTTTTT; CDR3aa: CASSLGGQLNEKLFF
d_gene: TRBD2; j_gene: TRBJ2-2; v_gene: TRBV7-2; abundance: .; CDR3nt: TGTGCCAGCAGCTCGGGACTAGCGGGGGTCAACACCGGGGAGCTGTTTTTT; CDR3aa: CASSSGLAGVNTGELFF
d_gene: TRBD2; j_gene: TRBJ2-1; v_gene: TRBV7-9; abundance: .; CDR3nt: TGTTCCAGCAGCACGTCTAGCGGGAGAGCGGAGGAGCAGTTCTTC; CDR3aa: CSSSTSSGRAEEQFF
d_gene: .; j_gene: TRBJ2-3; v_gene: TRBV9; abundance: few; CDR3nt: TGTGCCAGCAGCGTAGCAGGCGGGTCTAGCACAGATACGCAGTATTTT; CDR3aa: CASSVAGGSSTDTQYF
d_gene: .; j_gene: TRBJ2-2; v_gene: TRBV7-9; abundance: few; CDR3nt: TGTGCCAGCAGCTTCAGTCGGCGCCAAGAGGGCACCGGGGAGCTGTTTTTT; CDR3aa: CASSFSRRQEGTGELFF
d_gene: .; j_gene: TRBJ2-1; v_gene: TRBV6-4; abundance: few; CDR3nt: TGTGCCAGCAGCCGACAGGCGGTCACCTCCTACAATGAGCAGTTCTTC; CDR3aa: CASSRQAVTSYNEQFF
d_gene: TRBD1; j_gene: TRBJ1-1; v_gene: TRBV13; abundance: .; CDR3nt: TGTGCCAGCAGCTTATTCCCTGCCGGGACAGGGCTTACTTCCACTGAAGCTTTCTTT; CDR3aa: CASSLFPAGTGLTSTEAFF
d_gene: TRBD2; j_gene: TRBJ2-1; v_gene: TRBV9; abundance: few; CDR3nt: TGTGCCAGCAGCACCGGACTAGCGGGATACAATGAGCAGTTCTTC; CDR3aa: CASSTGLAGYNEQFF
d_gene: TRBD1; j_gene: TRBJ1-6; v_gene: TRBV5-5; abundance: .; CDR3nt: TGTGCCAGCAGTCGGACAGGAGATAATTCACCCCTCCACTTT; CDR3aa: CASSRTGDNSPLHF
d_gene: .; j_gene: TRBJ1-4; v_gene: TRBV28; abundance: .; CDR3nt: TGTGCCAGCAGTTCCCGGTGGGGGGCAACTAATGAAAAACTGTTTTTT; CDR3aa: CASSSRWGATNEKLFF
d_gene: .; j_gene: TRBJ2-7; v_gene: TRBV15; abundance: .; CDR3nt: TGTGCCACCAGCAGAGATCACTTCTCCTCCTACGAGCAGTACTTC; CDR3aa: CATSRDHFSSYEQYF
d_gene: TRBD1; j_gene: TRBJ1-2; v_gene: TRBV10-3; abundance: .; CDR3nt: TGTGCCATCAGGCCGGGACAGGGAGGCTACACCTTC; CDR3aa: CAIRPGQGGYTF
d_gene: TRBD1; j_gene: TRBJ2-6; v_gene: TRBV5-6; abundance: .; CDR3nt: TGTGCCAGCAGTTTGACAGGGGTCTCTGGGGCCAACGTCCTGACTTTC; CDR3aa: CASSLTGVSGANVLTF
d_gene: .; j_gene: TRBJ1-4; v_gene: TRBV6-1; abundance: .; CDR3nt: TGTGCCAGCAGTATCAGTGCAACTAATGAAAAACTGTTTTTT; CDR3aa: CASSISATNEKLFF